These 2 T cell receptor beta chains came from one sample sequenced in a study of blood T cell repertoires in COVID-19. The method was immunoSEQ multiplex PCR; TCRdb's version includes in-frame clones alone and lacks a portion of them. This sample has roughly 160,000 clones; 82% occur once, and the top ten carry more than 9.5%. Sequenced material: PBMCs or T cells enriched from blood (not recorded which). The source is a man aged 50-59 years who had recovered from COVID-19.

The chain uses TRBV27 and TRBJ2-1; weak D call: TRBD2 (5 bases). The CDR3 consists of 17 residues. Looked up from germline, CDR1 is MNHEY and CDR2 is SMNVEV (reference sequence). Between the trimmed V and J ends, which lost 6 bases and 4 bases, there was a span of 22 bases. The CDR3 sequence: CASSRSVSSADYNEQFF. In DNA form, the CDR3 reads TGTGCCAGCAGCCGTTCCGTCTCTTCAGCGGATTACAATGAGCAGTTCTTC.

This clone was observed a few times. J is TRBJ2-1 and V is TRBV19; TRBD2 aligns across 10 bases. The CDR3 loop spans 16 amino acids. CDR1 LNHDA and CDR2 SQIVND come from the germline V gene (reference sequence). V lost 1 base to trimming and J lost 8 bases; unmatched junction nucleotides: 8. CDR3 residues: CASSIGASGGSYEQFF. The CDR3 DNA follows: TGTGCCAGTAGTATAGGGGCTAGCGGGGGTAGTTATGAGCAGTTCTTC.